Reported below is one TCR beta chain. The CDR3 sequence is 17 residues long. V lost 3 bases, J lost 0 bases, and 7 bases stayed unmatched. Germline V gene lookup returns CDR1 SGHRS and CDR2 YFSETQ. The sample originates from a study of blood T cell repertoires in COVID-19. Clones were read by immunoSEQ multiplex PCR, and TCRdb kept only the in-frame ones, dropping some. The sample lists about 160,000 clones; 78% were seen once. This clonotype originated in an elderly woman with acute or convalescent COVID-19. Sequencing input: peripheral blood. V is TRBV5-1 and J is TRBJ2-1; TRBD1 aligns across 9 bases. The CDR3, as DNA: TGCGCCAGCAGCTCACAGGGGGCTCGACGCTCCTACAATGAGCAGTTCTTC. This codes for CASSSQGARRSYNEQFF.